Reported below is one T cell receptor (beta chain). Its target is not known. This sample is part of a study of response to subunit inactivated influenza vaccine. Study conclusions and caveats: New T cells are recruited in small numbers by each seasonal influenza vaccination, according to the authors' suggestion.

Each CDR3 protein gets one entry after TCRdb re-called the RT-PCR reads with MiXCR. Of 500,000 to 550,000 distinct CDR3 sequences listed, 7.2% are singletons. Germline lookup yields CDR1 MNHEY and CDR2 SVGEGT. Trimming removed 2 bases from V and 2 bases from J; junction bases left unmatched: 1. There are 14 residues in the CDR3. The source was PBMCs from blood, collected roughly 24 months after vaccination. This clonotype was obtained from a man between 50 and 75 years old who received an inactivated influenza vaccine. V usage is TRBV6-2 or TRBV6-3 and J usage is TRBJ2-3, with 7 positions matching TRBD1. This CDR3 reads CASSYGTATDTQYF. CDR3 DNA sequence: TGTGCCAGCAGTTACGGGACAGCCACAGATACGCAGTATTTT.